This T cell receptor (beta chain) was recovered during a study of cytomegalovirus exposure and HLA in healthy donors. General study points: Equally common other TCR beta chains were less clonally expanded than HLA-associated ones, a later analysis found.

This clone has a handful of counts. Its antigen is not identified. The PCR had 60 Vbeta and 13 Jbeta primers. Profiled with immunoSEQ multiplex PCR; TCRdb holds only in-frame clones, not every one. The repertoire includes around 220,000 clones, roughly 70% of them detected once, and roughly 2% sits in the top ten. This CDR3 region has 15 residues. The receptor comes from a young woman in good health and CMV-seronegative. Sequenced input: PBMCs. The rearrangement uses TRBV21-1 and TRBJ2-7; no check of the table's D call, TRBD1, against the DNA was made. TRBV21-1 is given as a pseudogene. The CDR3 region is CASSNPDRGLREQYF. Written as DNA, the CDR3 is TGTGCCAGCAGCAACCCCGACAGGGGGCTAAGGGAGCAGTACTTC.